These 30 T cell receptor beta chains were all obtained from the same sample, sequenced in a study of blood T cell repertoires in COVID-19. Here immunoSEQ multiplex PCR was the method, and the copy in TCRdb shows in-frame clones only, minus some. The table records approximately 350,000 clones, 70% to 90% of them present only once. Specimen: peripheral blood. The receptors originated from a woman aged 60-75 years with COVID-19, enrolled during active disease.

This chain connects TRBV11-2 to TRBJ2-1; TRBD2 matches at 10 bases. Germline V lookup: CDR1 SGHAT, CDR2 FQNNGV. The CDR3 has 17 amino acids. V lost 4 bases to trimming and J lost 8 bases; unmatched junction nucleotides: 14. The CDR3 is CASSWTGAGGPSDEQFF. CDR3 nucleotides: TGTGCCAGCAGCTGGACGGGAGCGGGGGGGCCTTCCGATGAGCAGTTCTTC.

J is TRBJ2-5 and V is TRBV19; possible D gene TRBD1, 6 bases. Germline CDR1 LNHDA, CDR2 SQIVND (reference sequence). The V end lost 4 bases, the J end lost 5 bases, and 23 bases lay between the germline ends. This CDR3 has 17 residues. The CDR3 nucleotides read TGTGCCAGTAGTACCCAAGAAGAACAGGGTTTTGGGGAGACCCAGTACTTC. Its protein product is CASSTQEEQGFGETQYF.

V gene TRBV7-6 combines with J gene TRBJ2-7, with D tentatively TRBD2 (6 bases). The ends were cut back, 1 base at V and 7 bases at J, with 20 bases in the middle. CDR1 and CDR2 from the germline V gene are SGHVS and FNYEAQ. The CDR3 contains 16 residues. In nucleotides, the CDR3 is TGTGCCAGCAGCTTAGTTGGCGGGACTCCTGGGGAGGAGCAGTACTTC. Translation gives CASSLVGGTPGEEQYF.

This chain links TRBV6-6 with TRBJ2-2; 10 nucleotides match TRBD1. Germline V lookup: CDR1 MNHNY, CDR2 SVGAGI (reference sequence). The V gene end was trimmed by 9 bases and the J gene end by 6 bases; junction bases not matched to a gene: 4. The CDR3 consists of 13 residues. CDR3 bases: TGTGCCAGTAACGGACAGGGGGCCGGGGAGCTGTTTTTT. Translating gives CASNGQGAGELFF.

The chain employs TRBV19 and TRBJ2-7, with D possibly being TRBD1 (5 bases). Trimming left V 5 bases short and J 4 bases short, with 9 bases between. The CDR3 is 12 amino acids. Germline assignment: CDR1 LNHDA and CDR2 SQIVND (reference sequence). The CDR3 DNA sequence: TGTGCCAGTAGTGCCTCAGGGTACGAGCAGTACTTC. It codes for CASSASGYEQYF.

The chain combines TRBV19 with TRBJ1-1; D gene ambiguous. The CDR3 loop spans 13 amino acids. Germline CDR1 and CDR2: LNHDA and SQIVND (reference sequence). Trimming took 6 bases from V and 0 from J, leaving 8 bases between them. CDR3 loop: CASSPELNTEAFF. CDR3 DNA sequence: TGTGCCAGTAGCCCGGAGTTGAACACTGAAGCTTTCTTT.

This clone was detected only once. The chain is built from TRBV6-2 or TRBV6-3 and TRBJ1-2; tentatively, D is TRBD1 (5 bases). CDR3 length: 13 residues. The ends were cut back, 4 bases at V and 5 bases at J, with 11 bases in the middle. Germline V gene sequence: CDR1 MNHEY, CDR2 SVGEGT. CDR3 sequence reads: CASSSAGPYGYTF. CDR3 in DNA: TGTGCCAGCAGTTCGGCGGGGCCTTATGGCTACACCTTC.

The chain joins TRBV7-2 to TRBJ1-6; TRBD1 aligns across 9 bases. CDR3 length: 19 residues. Per germline, CDR1 SGHTA and CDR2 FQGNSA. Germline trimming cut 2 bases from V and 4 bases from J; bases unmatched to any gene: 12. The CDR3 loop is CASSLWGQGDPLYNSPLHF. CDR3 in DNA: TGTGCCAGCAGCTTATGGGGACAGGGAGACCCCCTTTATAATTCACCCCTCCACTTT.

The chain carries TRBV6-5 and TRBJ1-1; a possible D gene is TRBD1 (5 bases). Trimming cost V 2 bases and J 5 bases, with 15 bases left between them. Germline V gene lookup returns CDR1 MNHEY and CDR2 SVGAGI. This CDR3 is built from 15 residues. The CDR3 loop is CASSYSGASGTEAFF. The CDR3 DNA follows: TGTGCCAGCAGTTACAGCGGGGCTTCTGGGACTGAAGCTTTCTTT.

This chain connects TRBV13 to TRBJ2-7, with D maybe TRBD2 (5 bases). V was trimmed by 5 bases and J by 3 bases, leaving 11 bases between them. The CDR3 covers 13 residues. Germline V CDR1 and CDR2: PRHDT, FYEKMQ (reference sequence). The DNA of the CDR3 is TGTGCCAGCAGCATGGGGAGCTTCTACGAGCAGTACTTC. Translation: CASSMGSFYEQYF.

The chain couples TRBV3-1 (or the pseudogene TRBV3-2) to TRBJ2-7, with TRBD2 matching 10 bases. CDR3 length: 16 residues. Looked up from germline, CDR1 is LGHDT and CDR2 is YNNKEL (reference sequence). V shed 1 base and J 1 base; nucleotides not matched to a gene: 4. CDR3: CASSQGATSGSYEQYF. The CDR3 bases are TGTGCCAGCAGCCAAGGGGCGACTAGCGGGTCCTACGAGCAGTACTTC.

The V and J genes are TRBV13 and TRBJ1-1, with unresolved D. This CDR3 is built from 14 residues. Trimming shortened V by 0 bases and J by 6 bases, and 11 bases separated the two germline ends. The germline V gene encodes CDR1 PRHDT and CDR2 FYEKMQ (reference sequence). The CDR3 nucleotides read TGTGCCAGCAGCTTAGGCCAGTTTAACGCTGAAGCTTTCTTT. Translated: CASSLGQFNAEAFF.

The CDR3 DNA reads TGTGCCAGCACCCCCCCCTTAAGCGGGGGACGCCACTACGAGCAGTACTTC. This encodes CASTPPLSGGRHYEQYF. This chain uses TRBV25-1 with TRBJ2-7; TRBD2 agrees at 8 bases. CDR1 is MGHDK and CDR2 is SYGVNS in the germline V gene. The ends lost 7 bases at V and 3 bases at J; junction bases unmatched: 17. This CDR3 has 17 amino acids.

This clone has a single count. V usage is TRBV19 and J usage is TRBJ1-5; a weak D match, TRBD1 (6 bases). This CDR3 comprises 13 residues. V lost 6 bases and J 9 bases, leaving 15 bases between the germline ends. CDR1 LNHDA and CDR2 SQIVND come from the germline V gene (reference sequence). The CDR3 DNA reads TGTGCCAGTAGCAACAGGGAGTCACGGCCCCAGCATTTT. Translation: CASSNRESRPQHF. Variable domain in full (rest from reference TRBV19 and TRBJ1-5): DGGITQSPKYLFRKEGQNVTLSCEQNLNHDAMYWYRQDPGQGLRLIYYSQIVNDFQKGDIAEGYSVSREKKESFPLTVTSAQKNPTAFYLCASSNRESRPQHFGDGTRLSIL.

Written as DNA, the CDR3 is TGTGCCAGCAGTTTCCTCCTGGGAGGTTACTCTGGGGCCAACGTCCTGACTTTC. This codes for CASSFLLGGYSGANVLTF. The rearrangement uses TRBV27 and TRBJ2-6; D possibly corresponds to TRBD2 (6 bases). The CDR3 sequence is 18 residues long. Germline V lookup: CDR1 MNHEY, CDR2 SMNVEV (reference sequence). V lost 3 bases, J lost 0 bases, and 15 bases lay in between.

This chain links TRBV5-1 with TRBJ1-5, with D perhaps TRBD1 (6 bases). V was clipped by 3 bases and J by 4 bases, with 11 bases between them. From germline, CDR1 is SGHRS and CDR2 YFSETQ. The CDR3 has 14 residues. This chain's CDR3 is CASSSTGQNQPQHF. Here the CDR3 DNA reads TGCGCCAGCAGCTCGACAGGACAAAATCAGCCCCAGCATTTT.

The chain is built from TRBV20-1 and TRBJ2-7; D uncertain. CDR1 and CDR2 (germline): DFQATT, SNEGSKA (reference sequence). Trimming took 3 bases from V and 6 from J, leaving 9 bases between them. CDR3 length equals 11 residues. The CDR3 bases are TGCAGTGCTAGGCGCAGGTCCGAGCAGTACTTC. Translation gives CSARRRSEQYF.

This sequence joins TRBV5-1 and TRBJ2-1; perhaps TRBD1 as D (5 bases). From germline, CDR1 is SGHRS and CDR2 YFSETQ. CDR3 size: 16 residues. V lost 0 bases and J lost 8, with 18 bases in between. The CDR3 DNA sequence: TGCGCCAGCAGCTTGGGGGTGGGGCAGAATATCCATGAGCAGTTCTTC. Its translation: CASSLGVGQNIHEQFF.

Here the CDR3 reads CAIRTGAGELFF. The DNA of the CDR3 is TGTGCCATCAGGACAGGGGCCGGGGAGCTGTTTTTT. The V call is TRBV10-3, the J call TRBJ2-2; the match to TRBD1 covers 8 bases. Per germline, CDR1 ENHRY and CDR2 SYGVKD. CDR3 size: 12 residues. With 6 bases clipped from V and 6 bases from J, the junction kept 0 bases outside the gene matches.

Turning to this clone: Mismatch with germline at one junction end may stem from a read error. The chain is built from TRBV5-6 and TRBJ1-2; possibly TRBD1 for D (6 bases). The V gene's germline CDR1 is SGHDT and CDR2 YYEEEE. The CDR3 consists of 14 residues. CDR3 sequence (DNA): TGTACCAGCAGCTCTGATCAGGGGATTCATGGCTACACCTTC. Its protein product is CTSSSDQGIHGYTF.

This chain links TRBV30 with TRBJ2-1; no clear D. The germline gives CDR1 GTSNPN, CDR2 SVGIG (reference sequence). The length of the CDR3 is 15 residues. V lost 0 bases to trimming and J lost 2 bases, with 11 bases between them. CDR3 bases: TGTGCCTGGAGTGTAGGTGCGGCAACCTACAATGAGCAGTTCTTC. This encodes CAWSVGAATYNEQFF.

V is TRBV4-3 and J is TRBJ2-3, with 7 nucleotides matching TRBD2. V gave up 4 bases and J gave up 2 bases; unmatched junction bases: 18. Germline-derived CDR1 and CDR2 are LGHNA and YSLEER. This CDR3 is 19 amino acids long. CDR3 sequence: CASSPRPRSGTTFTDTQYF. CDR3 sequence (DNA): TGCGCCAGCAGCCCCCGCCCAAGATCCGGGACTACCTTCACAGATACGCAGTATTTT.

CDR3 sequence reads: CASSQEMGPYGYTF. The CDR3 DNA reads as TGCGCCAGCAGCCAAGAGATGGGCCCCTATGGCTACACCTTC. The chain has TRBV4-3 and TRBJ1-2; D unresolved. Germline V lookup: CDR1 LGHNA, CDR2 YSLEER. The V gene lost 0 bases and the J gene lost 4 bases, with 9 bases spanning the gap. The CDR3 sequence is 14 residues long.

J is TRBJ2-3 and V is TRBV19; D possibly corresponds to TRBD1 (5 bases). The CDR3 sequence is 14 residues long. Germline CDR1 and CDR2: LNHDA and SQIVND (reference sequence). V was clipped by 1 base and J by 4 bases, with 9 bases between them. The CDR3 here is CASSIGGAPDTQYF. The CDR3 coding sequence is TGTGCCAGTAGTATAGGGGGCGCCCCAGATACGCAGTATTTT.

The chain recombines TRBV19 with TRBJ1-2; weak D call: TRBD1 (6 bases). CDR1 is LNHDA and CDR2 is SQIVND in the germline V gene (reference sequence). V shed 5 bases and J shed 3 bases, with 16 bases lying between them. The CDR3 spans 15 residues. The CDR3 reads CASSPWDNPYYGYTF. DNA for the CDR3: TGTGCCAGTAGTCCCTGGGACAACCCTTACTATGGCTACACCTTC.

The chain has TRBV5-5 and TRBJ1-1; 7 bases align to TRBD1. The CDR3 contains 14 residues. Germline CDR1 reads SGHKS; CDR2 reads YYEKEE (reference sequence). Germline trimming cut 2 bases from V and 4 bases from J; bases unmatched to any gene: 5. The CDR3 sequence: CASSFQGVGTEAFF. CDR3 DNA: TGTGCCAGCAGCTTCCAGGGGGTGGGCACTGAAGCTTTCTTT. The variable domain in full, completed from reference TRBV5-5 and TRBJ1-1, reads DAGVTQSPTHLIKTRGQQVTLRCSPISGHKSVSWYQQVLGQGPQFIFQYYEKEERGRGNFPDRFSARQFPNYSSELNVNALLLGDSALYLCASSFQGVGTEAFFGQGTRLTVV.

This rearrangement joins TRBV28 to TRBJ1-2, with unresolved D. The CDR3 extends over 12 amino acids. Trimming shortened V by 4 bases and J by 5 bases, and 8 bases separated the two germline ends. Germline V gene sequence: CDR1 MDHEN, CDR2 SYDVKM. The CDR3 coding sequence is TGTGCCAGCAGTTCCGTCAGTTATGGCTACACCTTC. It encodes CASSSVSYGYTF.

The V and J genes are TRBV9 and TRBJ1-3; 7 bases fit TRBD1. V was pared by 3 bases and J by 4 bases, with 13 bases of the junction left unmatched. Germline V CDR1 and CDR2: SGDLS, YYNGEE. This CDR3 contains 17 residues. The CDR3 here is CASSGGSTGSTGNTIYF. CDR3 sequence (DNA): TGTGCCAGCAGCGGGGGGTCGACAGGGTCGACCGGAAACACCATATATTTT.

This chain connects TRBV6-6 to TRBJ1-6; no clear D. Germline loops: CDR1 MNHNY, CDR2 SVGAGI (reference sequence). The ends were cut back, 0 bases at V and 9 bases at J, with 6 bases in the middle. The CDR3 has 13 amino acids. CDR3 loop: CASSYSEGSPLHF. DNA for the CDR3: TGTGCCAGCAGTTACTCGGAGGGTTCACCCCTCCACTTT.

The rearrangement links TRBV5-1 to TRBJ2-1; perhaps TRBD1 as D (5 bases). Germline V gives CDR1 SGHRS, CDR2 YFSETQ. Deletions cut 0 bases from V and 6 bases from J, with 16 bases between. This CDR3 is built from 16 residues. The CDR3 is CASSLAPGPAGNEQFF. CDR3 in DNA: TGCGCCAGCAGCTTGGCCCCAGGGCCGGCAGGCAATGAGCAGTTCTTC.